This passage covers 7 T cell receptor beta chains from one sample sequenced in a study of T cells in localized non-small cell lung cancer. The data were produced by immunoSEQ multiplex PCR, yet TCRdb's version contains in-frame clones alone and is incomplete. Of under 9,000 clones in the sample, about 89% are singletons; the top ten hold roughly 30%. Sample: peripheral blood, taken before any cancer treatment. Every receptor here comes from a male donor aged 60 or over with stage III lung adenocarcinoma.

The count of this clone is one. The chain uses TRBV19 and TRBJ2-3, with 8 bases that match TRBD1. Germline CDR1 is LNHDA and CDR2 is SQIVND (reference sequence). This CDR3 contains 16 residues. Trimming took 3 bases from V and 0 from J; bases not matched to a gene: 5. The CDR3 DNA is TGTGCCAGTAGTATCCTGACAGGGGTGAGCACAGATACGCAGTATTTT. This encodes CASSILTGVSTDTQYF.

This clone was counted a single time. The chain is built from TRBV7-2 and TRBJ2-2; no reliable D call. The CDR3 covers 15 residues. The V and J ends lost 1 base and 1 base respectively, with 7 bases between them. Germline CDR1 reads SGHTA; CDR2 reads FQGNSA. The chain's CDR3 is CASSLEPVNTGELFF. For the CDR3, the DNA is TGTGCCAGCAGCTTAGAACCCGTGAACACCGGGGAGCTGTTTTTT.

This chain uses TRBV18 with TRBJ2-3; possible D gene TRBD1, 5 bases. V dropped 2 bases and J dropped 4 bases, with 10 bases sitting between them. This CDR3 has 14 residues. Germline lookup yields CDR1 KGHSH and CDR2 LQKENI. DNA for the CDR3: TGTGCCAGCTCACCAGACAGTACTGCAGATACGCAGTATTTT. It codes for CASSPDSTADTQYF.

This sequence joins TRBV28 and TRBJ2-7, with D possibly TRBD1 on 6 matching bases. This CDR3 comprises 13 residues. Per the germline V gene, CDR1 is MDHEN and CDR2 is SYDVKM. V was pared by 3 bases and J by 7 bases, with 13 bases between. The CDR3 DNA reads TGTGCCAGCAGTTTTGGCAGGGGTCTGGAGCAGTACTTC. The encoded protein is CASSFGRGLEQYF. The variable domain in full, completed from reference TRBV28 and TRBJ2-7, reads DVKVTQSSRYLVKRTGEKVFLECVQDMDHENMFWYRQDPGLGLRLIYFSYDVKMKEKGDIPEGYSVSREKKERFSLILESASTNQTSMYLCASSFGRGLEQYFGPGTRLTVT.

V is TRBV6-5 and J is TRBJ1-2; unclear D gene. The germline V gene has CDR1 MNHEY and CDR2 SVGAGI. This CDR3 comprises 11 residues. Trimming took off 8 bases at V and 10 bases at J, with 14 bases between the two ends. The CDR3 spells CASRQAKLYTF. The CDR3 DNA is TGTGCCAGCCGGCAGGCTAAACTCTACACCTTC.

The chain is built from TRBV5-4 and TRBJ1-2, with D hard to call. V gave up 0 bases and J gave up 2 bases, with 11 bases separating them. The CDR3 runs to 15 residues. Germline lookup yields CDR1 SGHNT and CDR2 YYREEE (reference sequence). CDR3 in amino acids: CASSLESAPNYGYTF. Here the CDR3 DNA reads TGTGCCAGCAGCTTGGAATCAGCACCCAACTATGGCTACACCTTC.

To note about this clone: The missing conserved phenylalanine or tryptophan at the end of this CDR3 makes a read error likely. The chain joins TRBV2 to TRBJ1-1; D uncertain. Looked up from germline, CDR1 is SNHLY and CDR2 is FYNNEI. This CDR3 contains 13 residues. Trimming stripped 4 bases from V and 4 bases from J, with 10 bases between. The CDR3 DNA reads as TGTGCCAGCAGTGTAGGGAGAGGCACTGAAGCTTTCCTT. Its protein is CASSVGRGTEAFL.